The 24 T cell receptor beta chains given below trace back to one sample, sequenced in a study of blood T cell repertoires in COVID-19. Sequencing used immunoSEQ multiplex PCR; TCRdb keeps in-frame clones, though not all of them. There are tens of thousands of clones in the sample; over 75% occur only once, and about 7.2% lies in the top ten. Sequenced sample: peripheral blood. The receptors here all came from a man between 60 and 70 years old with active or convalescent COVID-19.

The chain employs TRBV2 and TRBJ1-5; 10 positions match TRBD1. The CDR3 is 17 residues long. Germline-derived CDR1 and CDR2 are SNHLY and FYNNEI. After removal of 8 bases from V and 0 bases from J, the junction contained 10 bases not matched to a gene. This chain's CDR3 is CASSSAGQGNSNQPQHF. CDR3 coding DNA: TGTGCCAGCTCCTCCGCGGGACAGGGGAATAGCAATCAGCCCCAGCATTTT.

The chain employs TRBV7-2 and TRBJ2-7, with 9 bases fitting TRBD2. Per germline, CDR1 SGHTA and CDR2 FQGNSA. CDR3 length: 15 amino acids. The V and J ends lost 2 bases and 4 bases, in that order; junction bases with no gene match: 6. The CDR3 region has the DNA TGTGCCAGCAGCTTACCAAGCGGGGGGATATACGAGCAGTACTTC. Translated, it gives CASSLPSGGIYEQYF. The full variable domain, in which reference TRBV7-2 and TRBJ2-7 provide the parts outside the CDR3, is GAGVSQSPSNKVTEKGKDVELRCDPISGHTALYWYRQSLGQGLEFLIYFQGNSAPDKSGLPSDRFSAERTGGSVSTLTIQRTQQEDSAVYLCASSLPSGGIYEQYFGPGTRLTVT.

The rearrangement joins TRBV30 to TRBJ2-3; possible D gene TRBD2, 6 bases. Germline CDR1 reads GTSNPN; CDR2 reads SVGIG (reference sequence). The CDR3 spans 15 residues. With 0 bases removed from V and 0 bases from J, the gap between germline ends came to 10 bases. CDR3 amino acids: CAWSVGGVSTDTQYF. The CDR3 nucleotides are TGTGCCTGGAGTGTAGGCGGGGTCAGCACAGATACGCAGTATTTT.

The gene calls are TRBV7-2 and TRBJ1-5; no definite D call. Germline CDR1 SGHTA, CDR2 FQGNSA. Trimming stripped 1 base from V and 5 bases from J, with 6 bases between. The CDR3 is made up of 13 amino acids. CDR3 residues: CASSLDRDQPQHF. The CDR3 nucleotides are TGTGCCAGCAGCTTAGATCGGGATCAGCCCCAGCATTTT.

This sequence joins TRBV21-1 and TRBJ1-2; no DNA check was done on the table's D call, TRBD1. TRBV21-1 is given as a pseudogene. The CDR3 totals 14 residues. CDR3 residues: CASHNNRLNYGYTF. CDR3 in DNA: TGTGCCAGCCACAATAACAGGTTAAACTATGGCTACACCTTC.

This clone is categorized as medium-sized (0.01 to 0.1%). The rearrangement links TRBV27 to TRBJ2-7; D gene unclear. The germline CDR1 and CDR2 sequences are MNHEY and SMNVEV (reference sequence). CDR3 length: 13 residues. The ends were cut back, 5 bases at V and 1 base at J, with 9 bases in the middle. The DNA for the CDR3 is TGTGCCAGCAGTGGCGACAAATCCTACGAGCAGTACTTC. Its protein is CASSGDKSYEQYF.

The chain links TRBV15 to TRBJ2-7; 9 bases match TRBD2. The V gene's germline CDR1 is LNHNV and CDR2 YYDKDF (reference sequence). The junction had 6 bases not matched to a gene; V was cut back by 0 bases and J by 3 bases. This CDR3 has 16 residues. CDR3 bases: TGTGCCACCAGCAGAGATGTGGTAGCGGGGGTCTACGAGCAGTACTTC. This translates into CATSRDVVAGVYEQYF.

This chain connects TRBV18 to TRBJ1-1, with D unresolved. Germline V gene data show CDR1 as KGHSH and CDR2 as LQKENI. Trimming took off 3 bases at V and 4 bases at J, with 3 bases between the two ends. The CDR3 is made up of 11 amino acids. The CDR3 here is CASSPRTEAFF. The CDR3 DNA follows: TGTGCCAGCTCACCCCGCACTGAAGCTTTCTTT.

The chain has TRBV5-4 and TRBJ2-7; 9 bases fit TRBD1. With V trimmed by 0 bases and J by 6 bases, 4 bases remained unmatched. This CDR3 comprises 14 residues. Per the germline V gene, CDR1 is SGHNT and CDR2 is YYREEE (reference sequence). The CDR3 region has the DNA TGTGCCAGCAGCTTGGGACAGGGGGAGGGCGAGCAGTACTTC. Translating gives CASSLGQGEGEQYF.

CDR3 loop: CASSYRTSGGPPYNEQFF. For the CDR3, the DNA is TGTGCCAGCAGTTACCGGACTAGCGGGGGGCCCCCGTACAATGAGCAGTTCTTC. The V gene is TRBV6-2 or TRBV6-3, the J gene TRBJ2-1; 14 positions agree with TRBD2. This CDR3 is 18 amino acids long. The J segment lost 4 bases and the V segment lost 2 bases, leaving 7 bases of the junction unmatched. Germline CDR1 MNHEY, CDR2 SVGEGT.

The chain is built from TRBV9 and TRBJ2-3; the match to TRBD2 covers 9 bases. Germline values: CDR1 SGDLS, CDR2 YYNGEE. J was trimmed by 5 bases and V by 0 bases; bases with no gene match: 4. The CDR3 is made up of 15 amino acids. The CDR3 bases are TGTGCCAGCAGCGTAGGCGGGGGGGCAAGAGATACGCAGTATTTT. Protein product: CASSVGGGARDTQYF.

The chain uses TRBV7-3 and TRBJ1-6; 10 bases are a match to TRBD1. CDR1 SGHTA and CDR2 FQGTGA come from the germline V gene. CDR3 size: 15 residues. The V segment lost 5 bases and the J segment 7 bases; nucleotides outside the gene matches: 5. CDR3 sequence reads: CASSLRQGANSPLHF. Here the CDR3 DNA reads TGTGCCAGCAGCCTTAGACAGGGGGCGAATTCACCCCTCCACTTT.

J is TRBJ2-5 and V is TRBV3-1 (or the pseudogene TRBV3-2); D might be TRBD2 (5 bases). V was shortened by 4 bases and J by 5 bases, with 17 bases between the two germline ends. The CDR3 has 15 amino acids. CDR1 and CDR2 (germline): LGHDT, YNNKEL (reference sequence). The CDR3 protein is CASSPKMWPGETQYF. CDR3 nucleotide sequence: TGTGCCAGCAGCCCCAAGATGTGGCCGGGGGAGACCCAGTACTTC.

The chain links TRBV5-5 to TRBJ1-2; 8 nucleotides match TRBD1. The CDR3 spans 14 residues. Unmatched junction bases numbered 6, after V lost 5 bases and J lost 3 bases. Germline V gene data show CDR1 as SGHKS and CDR2 as YYEKEE (reference sequence). CDR3 residues: CASRGTGAYYGYTF. CDR3 DNA sequence: TGTGCCAGCAGGGGGACAGGTGCTTACTATGGCTACACCTTC.

This rearrangement joins TRBV10-3 to TRBJ2-1; 13 positions match TRBD2. The V segment lost 4 bases and the J segment 8 bases; nucleotides outside the gene matches: 5. Germline V gives CDR1 ENHRY, CDR2 SYGVKD. This CDR3 spans 15 amino acids. Here the CDR3 reads CAISGTSGGKDEQFF. CDR3 coding DNA: TGTGCCATCAGTGGGACTAGCGGGGGAAAGGATGAGCAGTTCTTC.

The rearrangement joins TRBV30 to TRBJ1-6; 9 bases match TRBD1. In germline, CDR1 is GTSNPN, CDR2 SVGIG (reference sequence). The trim removed 4 bases at V and 10 bases at J, leaving 8 bases unmatched. This CDR3 has 14 residues. The CDR3 protein is CAWIDGQGPSPLHF. The CDR3 DNA sequence: TGTGCCTGGATTGATGGACAGGGGCCCTCACCCCTCCACTTT.

This clone was seen a handful of times. This chain joins TRBV30 and TRBJ2-1; D possibly corresponds to TRBD1 (5 bases). V lost 1 base and J lost 7, with 5 bases in between. This CDR3 region has 11 residues. Per germline, CDR1 GTSNPN and CDR2 SVGIG (reference sequence). As DNA, the CDR3 is TGTGCCTGGAGTGAGGGGAATGAGCAGTTCTTC. This codes for CAWSEGNEQFF.

The chain recombines TRBV6-2 or TRBV6-3 with TRBJ2-1, with 9 bases aligning to TRBD2. V shed 5 bases, J shed 10 bases, and the junction held 18 bases outside the gene matches. Per the germline V gene, CDR1 is MNHEY and CDR2 is SVGEGT. The CDR3 sequence is 17 residues long. CDR3 protein: CASSASYTAGGPEEQFF. The CDR3 DNA reads as TGTGCCAGCAGTGCCTCATATACGGCGGGGGGGCCAGAGGAGCAGTTCTTC.

This chain links TRBV6-5 with TRBJ1-6, with D maybe TRBD1 (5 bases). Germline V gene data show CDR1 as MNHEY and CDR2 as SVGAGI. Between the trimmed V and J ends, which lost 2 bases and 11 bases, there was a span of 10 bases. This CDR3 has 13 amino acids. The DNA of the CDR3 is TGTGCCAGCAGTTACCAGCGGGGGGCACCCCTCCACTTT. Protein: CASSYQRGAPLHF.

The chain carries TRBV5-6 and TRBJ2-4; the D gene is possibly TRBD1 (5 bases). V lost 4 bases and J lost 6, with 17 bases in between. CDR1 SGHDT and CDR2 YYEEEE come from the germline V gene. The CDR3 is 15 residues long. In DNA, the CDR3 is TGTGCCAGCAGCCTCCTCCAGGGTAATAGAAACATTCAGTACTTC. Encoded protein: CASSLLQGNRNIQYF.

The V and J genes are TRBV5-6 and TRBJ1-1; tentatively, D is TRBD1 (5 bases). The V end was cut by 1 base, the J end by 0 bases, with 13 bases between. This CDR3 comprises 16 residues. Looked up from germline, CDR1 is SGHDT and CDR2 is YYEEEE. For the CDR3, the DNA is TGTGCCAGCAGCTTGTTTCTCCGGGGGTTGAACACTGAAGCTTTCTTT. This encodes CASSLFLRGLNTEAFF.

V usage is TRBV7-8 and J usage is TRBJ1-1, with D possibly matching TRBD1 (5 bases). Germline V CDR1 and CDR2: SGHVS, FQNEAQ. With 2 bases removed from V and 1 base from J, the gap between germline ends came to 17 bases. There are 17 residues in the CDR3. For the CDR3, the DNA is TGTGCCAGCAGCTTACGGGAATGGGGGGGAACGAACACTGAAGCTTTCTTT. This translates into CASSLREWGGTNTEAFF.

This chain links TRBV12-3 or TRBV12-4 with TRBJ2-7; tentative D call: TRBD1 (5 bases). Trimming removed 6 bases at V and 7 bases at J, with 10 bases between. The CDR3 length is 11 residues. The DNA for the CDR3 is TGTGCCAGCAGCTCCTCAGGGGAGCAGTACTTC. It encodes CASSSSGEQYF.

This chain uses TRBV7-9 with TRBJ1-4; D is perhaps TRBD1 (5 bases). Trimming shortened V by 8 bases and J by 6 bases, and 10 bases separated the two germline ends. CDR3 length: 12 amino acids. CDR1 is SEHNR, CDR2 FQNEAQ, per germline (reference sequence). Here the CDR3 reads CASGRGDEKLFF. The CDR3 coding sequence is TGTGCCAGCGGGAGGGGAGATGAAAAACTGTTTTTT.